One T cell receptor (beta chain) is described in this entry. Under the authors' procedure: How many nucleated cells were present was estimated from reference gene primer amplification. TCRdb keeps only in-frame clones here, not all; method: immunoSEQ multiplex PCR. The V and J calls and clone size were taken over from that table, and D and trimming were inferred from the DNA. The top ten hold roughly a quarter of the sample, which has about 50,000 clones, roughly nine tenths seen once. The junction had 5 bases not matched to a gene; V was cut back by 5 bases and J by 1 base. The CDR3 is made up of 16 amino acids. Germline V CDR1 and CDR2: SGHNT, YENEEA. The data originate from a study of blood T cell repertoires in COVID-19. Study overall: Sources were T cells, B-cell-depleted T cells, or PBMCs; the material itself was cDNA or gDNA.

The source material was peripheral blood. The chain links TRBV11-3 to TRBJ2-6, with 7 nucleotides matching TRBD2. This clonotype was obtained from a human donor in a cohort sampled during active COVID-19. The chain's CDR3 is CASSPPGGSGANVLTF. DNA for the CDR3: TGTGCCAGCAGCCCCCCGGGGGGATCTGGGGCCAACGTCCTGACTTTC.